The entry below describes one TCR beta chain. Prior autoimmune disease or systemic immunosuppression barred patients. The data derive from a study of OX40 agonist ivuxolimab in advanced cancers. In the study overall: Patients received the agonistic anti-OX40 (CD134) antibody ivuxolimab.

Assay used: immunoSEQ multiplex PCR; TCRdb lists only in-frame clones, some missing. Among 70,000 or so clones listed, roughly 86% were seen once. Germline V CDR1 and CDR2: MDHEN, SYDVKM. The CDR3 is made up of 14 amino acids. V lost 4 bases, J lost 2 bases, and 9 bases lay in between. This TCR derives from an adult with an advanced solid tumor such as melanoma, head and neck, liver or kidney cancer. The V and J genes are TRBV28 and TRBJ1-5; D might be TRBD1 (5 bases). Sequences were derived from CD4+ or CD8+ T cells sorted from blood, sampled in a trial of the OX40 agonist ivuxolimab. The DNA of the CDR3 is TGTGCCAGCAGTTCCTCGGGGGGCAATCAGCCCCAGCATTTT. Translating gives CASSSSGGNQPQHF. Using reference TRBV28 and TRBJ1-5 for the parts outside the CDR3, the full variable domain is DVKVTQSSRYLVKRTGEKVFLECVQDMDHENMFWYRQDPGLGLRLIYFSYDVKMKEKGDIPEGYSVSREKKERFSLILESASTNQTSMYLCASSSSGGNQPQHFGDGTRLSIL.